Here is one T cell receptor beta chain with its context. TCRdb's copy holds only in-frame clones and misses some; the assay was immunoSEQ multiplex PCR. The table lists over 2 million clones, 85% to 95% of them singletons. The data belong to a study of shared clonotypes between healthy human individuals. Germline CDR1 SQVTM, CDR2 ANQGSEA. The V and J ends lost 2 bases and 10 bases, in that order; junction bases with no gene match: 3. The CDR3 spans 11 residues. The sample consisted of naive CD4+ T cells from PBMCs. Subset in this sample: CD45RA+ positively selected. The chain couples TRBV29-1 to TRBJ1-2, with 8 nucleotides matching TRBD1. This clonotype was obtained from a man between 18 and 35 years old in good health. Some clones in this sample may be carry-over from other donors' samples. In nucleotides, the CDR3 is TGCAGCGTTGAACTTCAGGGGGCCTACACCTTC. This sequence encodes CSVELQGAYTF. Combining the CDR3 with reference TRBV29-1 and TRBJ1-2 gives the whole variable domain SAVISQKPSRDICQRGTSLTIQCQVDSQVTMMFWYRQQPGQSLTLIATANQGSEATYESGFVIDKFPISRPNLTFSTLTVSNMSPEDSSIYLCSVELQGAYTFGSGTRLTVV.